What follows are 9 T cell receptor beta chains derived from one specimen sequenced in a study of identical twins. TCRdb itself ran the 5' RACE reads through MiXCR, one entry per CDR3 protein. The sample has 400,000 to 500,000 distinct CDR3 sequences; approximately 17% are singletons. The sequencing sample was made of naive T cells sorted from blood. These receptors were taken from a middle-aged man in good health.

J is TRBJ2-7 and V is TRBV4-2; D is unresolved. The CDR3 sequence is 14 residues long. Germline-derived CDR1 and CDR2 are LGHNA and YNFKEQ. The V and J ends lost 0 bases and 3 bases respectively, with 9 bases between them. The CDR3 loop reads CASSQDVEHYEQYF. The CDR3 coding sequence is TGTGCCAGCAGCCAAGACGTGGAGCACTACGAGCAGTACTTC.

This clonotype has a count of ten or more. The gene calls are TRBV7-9 and TRBJ2-1; the D is unclear. Trimming removed 5 bases at V and 12 bases at J, with 17 bases between. Germline CDR1 is SEHNR and CDR2 is FQNEAQ (reference sequence). This CDR3 is built from 13 residues. CDR3 sequence: CASSQKQGGWQFF. For the CDR3, the DNA is TGTGCCAGCAGCCAGAAACAAGGCGGTTGGCAGTTCTTC.

The chain joins TRBV2 to TRBJ1-5; TRBD1 might be the D (5 bases). Trimming cost V 6 bases and J 2 bases, with 14 bases left between them. The CDR3 consists of 15 residues. Germline V gene lookup returns CDR1 SNHLY and CDR2 FYNNEI. In DNA, the CDR3 is TGTGCCAGCAGACACGGGACTCGGGGCAATCAGCCCCAGCATTTT. Translating it yields CASRHGTRGNQPQHF.

The chain is built from TRBV7-2 and TRBJ2-1; 7 nucleotides align to TRBD2. J was trimmed by 8 bases and V by 8 bases; bases with no gene match: 18. This CDR3 region has 16 residues. Germline CDR1 and CDR2: SGHTA and FQGNSA. The CDR3 bases are TGTGCCAGCCCGGCTAGCGGAGTGGGTGGGTCCCATGAGCAGTTCTTC. Its protein is CASPASGVGGSHEQFF. The variable domain in full, completed from reference TRBV7-2 and TRBJ2-1, reads GAGVSQSPSNKVTEKGKDVELRCDPISGHTALYWYRQSLGQGLEFLIYFQGNSAPDKSGLPSDRFSAERTGGSVSTLTIQRTQQEDSAVYLCASPASGVGGSHEQFFGPGTRLTVL.

V is TRBV5-5 and J is TRBJ2-7, with a tentative D call TRBD1 (6 bases). This CDR3 is 14 amino acids long. Germline CDR1 SGHKS, CDR2 YYEKEE (reference sequence). The V end was cut by 4 bases, the J end by 4 bases, with 15 bases between. CDR3 loop: CASSTQGLEYEQYF. Written as DNA, the CDR3 is TGTGCCAGCAGCACTCAGGGGTTGGAGTACGAGCAGTACTTC.

The rearrangement links TRBV7-3 to TRBJ1-5; maybe TRBD1 (5 bases). CDR1 and CDR2 from the germline V gene are SGHTA and FQGTGA. This CDR3 spans 15 amino acids. The germline V and J ends were trimmed by 2 bases and 3 bases, with 11 bases remaining between them. The CDR3 loop reads CASSLGPGLNQPQHF. The CDR3 coding sequence is TGTGCCAGCAGCTTAGGACCGGGACTCAATCAGCCCCAGCATTTT.

As DNA, the CDR3 is TGCAGCGTTGTGAGGACTAGCGGGAGTGGTGGCTACGAGCAGTACTTC. It specifies CSVVRTSGSGGYEQYF. V and J are TRBV29-1 and TRBJ2-7, with TRBD2 matching 13 bases. Trimming took 4 bases from V and 3 from J; bases not matched to a gene: 9. This CDR3 has 16 residues. Germline CDR1 reads SQVTM; CDR2 reads ANQGSEA.

This clonotype was recorded once. The V and J genes are TRBV4-2 and TRBJ2-3; 7 bases align to TRBD2. V was pared by 4 bases and J by 0 bases, with 13 bases of the junction left unmatched. Germline values: CDR1 LGHNA, CDR2 YNFKEQ. The CDR3 loop spans 18 amino acids. This chain's CDR3 is CASSPLRWSGGSTDTQYF. The CDR3 DNA is TGTGCCAGCAGCCCGCTTCGGTGGTCGGGGGGTAGCACAGATACGCAGTATTTT.

This clonotype was picked up a small number of times. V is TRBV5-5 and J is TRBJ1-6; 11 bases line up with TRBD1. The CDR3 is 15 amino acids. CDR1 and CDR2 (germline): SGHKS, YYEKEE (reference sequence). J lost 9 bases, V lost 2 bases, and 4 bases had no gene match. This CDR3 is CASSFWTGGSSPLHF. CDR3 bases: TGTGCCAGCAGCTTCTGGACAGGGGGCTCTTCACCCCTCCACTTT.